These T cell receptor beta chains were read from a single sample in a study of shared clonotypes between healthy human individuals. Sequencing used immunoSEQ multiplex PCR; TCRdb keeps in-frame clones, though not all of them. This table holds approximately 500,000 clones, about 95% found once. The source material was naive CD4+ T cells sorted from blood. Receptors were obtained from a woman aged 25 to 39 in good health. Each CDR3 is given with its conserved first and last residue. A D gene is named only where the DNA matches it firmly. Size tells how often a clone was seen (once, few, many) or the class of an expanded clone, and some rows leave it out.

V	D	J	size	DNA	CDR3
TRBV2	TRBD2	TRBJ2-4	NA	TGTGCCAGCAGTGACGGTCTAGCGGGAGGGGACATTCAGTACTTC	CASSDGLAGGDIQYF
TRBV10-3	NA	TRBJ1-2	NA	TGTGCCATCAGTGACGCCCACGGGGATGGCTACACCTTC	CAISDAHGDGYTF
TRBV28	TRBD1	TRBJ2-7	NA	TGTGCCAGCAGTAGACAGGGACGCGAGCAGTACTTC	CASSRQGREQYF
TRBV2	NA	TRBJ1-6	NA	TGTGCCAGCAGTGCAGAAGGGTCTGCCTCACCCCTCCACTTT	CASSAEGSASPLHF
TRBV5-1	NA	TRBJ2-3	NA	TGCGCCAGCAGCTTGGAACTAGTTGACACAGATACGCAGTATTTT	CASSLELVDTDTQYF
TRBV7-6	NA	TRBJ2-1	NA	TGTGCCAGCAGCTTAGGGAGCGGGTCGGGAGTCTACAATGAGCAGTTCTTC	CASSLGSGSGVYNEQFF
TRBV5-6	NA	TRBJ2-2	NA	TGTGCCAGCAGCTTGCGGGGGACTTACACCGGGGAGCTGTTTTTT	CASSLRGTYTGELFF
TRBV10-3	TRBD1	TRBJ1-3	NA	TGTGCCATCAGTCCACAGGGGTGGAACACCATATATTTT	CAISPQGWNTIYF
TRBV2	TRBD1	TRBJ1-2	NA	TGTGCCAGCAAATTAACAGGGGGCGCCGGGTATGGCTACACCTTC	CASKLTGGAGYGYTF
TRBV5-4	NA	TRBJ1-1	NA	TGTGCCAGCAGCCCCTTCCAGACTAGAAACTCTGAAGCTTTCTTT	CASSPFQTRNSEAFF
TRBV4-2	TRBD1	TRBJ1-5	NA	TGTGCCAGCAGCCAAATGCCAGGGGGGAACAATCAGCCCCAGCATTTT	CASSQMPGGNNQPQHF
TRBV12-5	NA	TRBJ2-1	NA	TGTGCTAGTGGTTCCCGGGGGACTGTCGATGAGCAGTTCTTC	CASGSRGTVDEQFF
TRBV2	NA	TRBJ2-2	NA	TGTGCCAGCAGTGAGTTTAGAATGGGCCCGACGGAGCTGTTTTTT	CASSEFRMGPTELFF
TRBV5-1	NA	TRBJ2-1	NA	TGCGCCAGTAGGCTAGCATCCTACAATGAGCAGTTCTTC	CASRLASYNEQFF
TRBV4-2	TRBD2	TRBJ2-1	NA	TGTGCCAGCAGCCAAGATCGGGGGGACCGCTCCTACAATGAGCAGTTCTTC	CASSQDRGDRSYNEQFF
TRBV2	NA	TRBJ1-2	NA	TGTGCCAGCAGGGACAGTTCGTGGGGCTACACCTTC	CASRDSSWGYTF
TRBV6-1	NA	TRBJ1-2	NA	TGTGCCAGCAGTGAAGAGAGGGCAGGGATCGGCTACACCTTC	CASSEERAGIGYTF
TRBV27	NA	TRBJ2-7	NA	TGTGCCAGCAGTTTATCCGGGGAACAAGGGTACGAGCAGTACTTC	CASSLSGEQGYEQYF
TRBV2	TRBD2	TRBJ2-3	NA	TGTGCCAGCAGTCGGGCGGGAGGGGATACGCAGTATTTT	CASSRAGGDTQYF
TRBV6-5	NA	TRBJ1-1	NA	TGTGCCAGCATGGTAAACGCAAACACTGAAGCTTTCTTT	CASMVNANTEAFF
TRBV18	NA	TRBJ1-5	NA	TGTGCCAGCTCACCTCTGGATAGCAATCAGCCCCAGCATTTT	CASSPLDSNQPQHF
TRBV21-1	NA	TRBJ1-1	NA	TGTGCCAGCAGCAAACCGGACGGGACAGGGGGCACCACTGAAGCTTTCTTT	CASSKPDGTGGTTEAFF
TRBV6-5	NA	TRBJ1-1	NA	TGTGCCAGCAGTTACGAGGGGAACACTGAAGCTTTCTTT	CASSYEGNTEAFF
TRBV11-3	NA	TRBJ2-2	NA	TGTGCCAGCAGCCCCATGGCTGGAACCGGGGAGCTGTTTTTT	CASSPMAGTGELFF
TRBV6-6	TRBD1	TRBJ2-7	NA	TGTGCCAGCAGTTACCATACAGGGGGCAGCGAGCAGTACTTC	CASSYHTGGSEQYF
TRBV27	NA	TRBJ1-2	NA	TGTGCCAGCAGTCGCATTGAGGGGAAGAATGGCTACACCTTC	CASSRIEGKNGYTF
TRBV29-1	TRBD2	TRBJ2-3	NA	TGCAGCGTTCCAACTAGCGGGCCAAGTACAAGCACAGATACGCAGTATTTT	CSVPTSGPSTSTDTQYF
TRBV29-1	TRBD1	TRBJ1-2	NA	TGCAGCGTTCCCCTGACAGGGCCCGGCTACACCTTC	CSVPLTGPGYTF
TRBV15	TRBD2	TRBJ2-7	NA	TGTGCCACCAGCGTAATAGCGGGACTGAGCTCCTACGAGCAGTACTTC	CATSVIAGLSSYEQYF
TRBV18	NA	TRBJ2-6	NA	TGTGCCAGCTCACAGACAGCCTCTGGGGCCAACGTCCTGACTTTC	CASSQTASGANVLTF
TRBV28	NA	TRBJ2-7	NA	TGTGCCAGCAGTTTAGTTGTGAGGCGAGGACTACCAGACTACGAGCAGTACTTC	CASSLVVRRGLPDYEQYF
TRBV10-2	NA	TRBJ1-1	NA	TGCGCCAGCAGTACGAACAGGGAGGGCACTGAAGCTTTCTTT	CASSTNREGTEAFF
TRBV7-8	TRBD2	TRBJ2-3	NA	TGTGCCAGCAGCCCGAGACTAGCGGGAGGGAGGGCAGATACGCAGTATTTT	CASSPRLAGGRADTQYF
TRBV11-3	NA	TRBJ2-1	NA	TGTGCCAGCAGCTTAGACACAGCTCTGCAGTTCTTC	CASSLDTALQFF
TRBV15	TRBD1	TRBJ1-2	NA	TGTGCCACCAGCAGAGACGGGACAGATAGGGGCTACACCTTC	CATSRDGTDRGYTF
TRBV13	TRBD2	TRBJ2-3	NA	TGTGCCAGCAGCTTAGGCTGGGCTAGCGGGAGGACCTGGACAGATACGCAGTATTTT	CASSLGWASGRTWTDTQYF
TRBV11-2	NA	TRBJ2-7	NA	TGTGCCAGCAGCTTAGGTGCGGCCTACGAGCAGTACTTC	CASSLGAAYEQYF
TRBV28	TRBD2	TRBJ2-7	NA	TGTGCCAGCAGGACTAGCAAAGACGAGCAGTACTTC	CASRTSKDEQYF
TRBV19	TRBD1	TRBJ1-2	NA	TGTGCCAGTAAACGGAAGGACAGGGCGCCTAACTATGGCTACACCTTC	CASKRKDRAPNYGYTF
TRBV6-1	NA	TRBJ1-2	NA	TGTGCCAGCAGTGAATTTACCTATGGCTACACCTTC	CASSEFTYGYTF
TRBV7-9	NA	TRBJ1-1	NA	TGTGCCAGCAGCCCAAGTCTAGGGGCAACTGAAGCTTTCTTT	CASSPSLGATEAFF
TRBV11-2	NA	TRBJ1-2	once	TGTGCCAGCAGCTCTACCCGGGGACGGATCTATGGCTACACCTTC	CASSSTRGRIYGYTF
TRBV27	NA	TRBJ2-5	NA	TGTGCCAGCAGTTTACGGTCCCCGCCGTACCAAGAGACCCAGTACTTC	CASSLRSPPYQETQYF
TRBV11-2	NA	TRBJ2-2	NA	TGTGCCAGCAGCCCCGCCCCCGACTACCAATTCACCGGGGAGCTGTTTTTT	CASSPAPDYQFTGELFF
TRBV7-9	TRBD2	TRBJ2-7	NA	TGTGCCAGCAGCCGGGGGGGTCAGGGATCCCACGAGCAGTACTTC	CASSRGGQGSHEQYF
TRBV27	NA	TRBJ2-3	NA	TGTGCCAACAGGAGGGCCCGGCTTACTGATACGCAGTATTTT	CANRRARLTDTQYF
TRBV7-9	NA	TRBJ1-2	NA	TGTGCCAGCACACGATCCGACAGCAGCTATGGCTACACCTTC	CASTRSDSSYGYTF
TRBV6-5	NA	TRBJ2-7	NA	TGTGCCAGCAGTGAACCCTACGAGCAGTACTTC	CASSEPYEQYF
TRBV5-4	NA	TRBJ1-2	NA	TGTGCCAGCAGCCGCCCGATGTTGGATGGCTACACCTTC	CASSRPMLDGYTF